One and the same sample provided the 13 T cell receptor beta chains below, sequenced in a study of T cells in Graves' hyperthyroidism and ophthalmopathy (dated by TCRdb to about 2019). Receptor amplification or capture employed multiplex PCR. Sequencing relied on an Illumina HiSeq 2000. Amplification of TCR beta CDR3 regions was carried out from RNA transcripts. The TCR CDR3 was subjected to a first round of RT-PCR using the HTBI primer set and the Qiagen OneStep RT-PCR kit. TCRdb reran the public reads through fastp at Q25 and MiXCR, keeping productive beta chains. Identical CDR3 proteins give one entry, which carries the most common genes and DNA. Here the sample has 450,000 to 600,000 distinct CDR3 sequences; around 15% occur a single time. The ten largest clones represent roughly 13% of the sample. The sample comprised blood. Source of these receptors: a woman in her thirties or forties with Graves' hyperthyroidism.

This clonotype was recorded at least ten times. The chain's CDR3 is CASSRLASDTYNEQFF. The CDR3 region has the DNA TGTGCCAGCTCACGGTTGGCTAGCGACACCTACAATGAGCAGTTCTTC. The chain joins TRBV18 to TRBJ2-1; D perhaps matches TRBD2 (6 bases). Germline V gene lookup returns CDR1 KGHSH and CDR2 LQKENI. The CDR3 is 16 amino acids. Trimming shortened V by 4 bases and J by 2 bases, and 15 bases separated the two germline ends. The full variable domain, its missing parts supplied by reference TRBV18 and TRBJ2-1, is NAGVMQNPRHLVRRRGQEARLRCSPMKGHSHVYWYRQLPEEGLKFMVYLQKENIIDESGMPKERFSAEFPKEGPSILRIQQVVRGDSAAYFCASSRLASDTYNEQFFGPGTRLTVL.

The table lists this clonotype with many counts. This sequence joins TRBV11-2 and TRBJ1-6, with D hard to call. The CDR3 spans 13 residues. V was shortened by 4 bases and J by 6 bases, with 7 bases between the two germline ends. Germline CDR1 and CDR2: SGHAT and FQNNGV. The CDR3 bases are TGTGCCAGCAGCTGGAGCCTTAATTCACCCCTCCACTTT. Translation gives CASSWSLNSPLHF.

This clonotype was counted between two and nine times. The chain uses TRBV27 and TRBJ1-5; a possible D gene is TRBD1 (5 bases). The CDR3 totals 16 residues. Germline CDR1 MNHEY, CDR2 SMNVEV (reference sequence). Deletions cut 6 bases from V and 8 bases from J, with 23 bases between. In DNA, the CDR3 is TGTGCCAGCAGACCTGTTGGACAAGGAGTGGGAAAGCCCCAGCATTTT. This gives the protein CASRPVGQGVGKPQHF.

This clonotype has ten or more counts. The J gene is TRBJ2-7, the V gene TRBV11-3; the match to TRBD2 covers 11 bases. V trimming: 2 bases; J trimming: 4 bases; junction bases outside the gene matches: 4. Germline V CDR1 and CDR2: SGHNT, YENEEA. This CDR3 region has 15 residues. In nucleotides, the CDR3 is TGTGCCAGCAGCTTACTTAGACTAGCGGGGTACGAGCAGTACTTC. It translates to CASSLLRLAGYEQYF.

This clonotype was recorded many times. The genes are TRBV20-1 and TRBJ1-5; D is perhaps TRBD1 (6 bases). Deletions cut 6 bases from V and 5 bases from J, with 20 bases between. Germline lookup yields CDR1 DFQATT and CDR2 SNEGSKA (reference sequence). CDR3 length: 15 residues. The CDR3 loop reads CSAINPGHPDQPQHF. In DNA, the CDR3 is TGCAGTGCAATAAATCCGGGACACCCTGATCAGCCCCAGCATTTT.

In its sample, this clonotype was seen many times. V gene TRBV20-1 combines with J gene TRBJ2-7, with 8 bases that match TRBD2. The CDR3 has 14 amino acids. The V gene's germline CDR1 is DFQATT and CDR2 SNEGSKA (reference sequence). J was trimmed by 0 bases and V by 7 bases; bases with no gene match: 8. In DNA form, the CDR3 reads TGCAGTGTTGCCAAGCGGGGGAGCTCCTACGAGCAGTACTTC. It translates to CSVAKRGSSYEQYF.

This clonotype occurred many times. The chain uses TRBV20-1 and TRBJ2-7, with 9 bases lining up with TRBD2. CDR3 size: 14 residues. V lost 1 base to trimming and J lost 3 bases; unmatched junction nucleotides: 4. CDR1 and CDR2 from the germline V gene are DFQATT and SNEGSKA (reference sequence). CDR3 DNA: TGCAGTGCTAGAGTGGCTAGCGGGAACTACGAGCAGTACTTC. It codes for CSARVASGNYEQYF.

This clonotype was seen at least ten times. The genes are TRBV28 and TRBJ2-2; D remains unclear. The CDR3 has 13 amino acids. Per germline, CDR1 MDHEN and CDR2 SYDVKM. V lost 7 bases and J 5 bases, leaving 11 bases between the germline ends. The CDR3: CASTTALTGELFF. For the CDR3, the DNA is TGTGCCAGCACCACAGCCCTAACCGGGGAGCTGTTTTTT.

Many counts were recorded for this clonotype. This chain uses TRBV28 with TRBJ2-4, with TRBD2 matching over 9 bases. Per germline, CDR1 MDHEN and CDR2 SYDVKM. The V gene end was trimmed by 5 bases and the J gene end by 0 bases; junction bases not matched to a gene: 5. The CDR3 is 16 residues long. Written as DNA, the CDR3 is TGTGCCAGCAGTACCGTAGCGGGAGTAGCCAAAAACATTCAGTACTTC. As protein: CASSTVAGVAKNIQYF.

This clonotype was found many times. This chain links TRBV9 with TRBJ2-7; D is uncertain. V was clipped by 0 bases and J by 2 bases, with 9 bases between them. This CDR3 region has 14 residues. Germline CDR1 SGDLS, CDR2 YYNGEE. The CDR3: CASSVESFPYEQYF. In DNA form, the CDR3 reads TGTGCCAGCAGCGTAGAGAGCTTTCCCTACGAGCAGTACTTC. The full variable domain, in which reference TRBV9 and TRBJ2-7 provide the parts outside the CDR3, is DSGVTQTPKHLITATGQRVTLRCSPRSGDLSVYWYQQSLDQGLQFLIQYYNGEERAKGNILERFSAQQFPDLHSELNLSSLELGDSALYFCASSVESFPYEQYFGPGTRLTVT.

V and J are TRBV24-1 and TRBJ2-5, with D possibly being TRBD1 (5 bases). The germline gives CDR1 KGHDR, CDR2 SFDVKD. Trimming took off 3 bases at V and 7 bases at J, with 17 bases between the two ends. This CDR3 has 15 residues. CDR3 sequence (DNA): TGTGCCACCAGTGATGTAGGGTTGGGGCGCGGGACCCAGTACTTC. Protein: CATSDVGLGRGTQYF.

The sample holds a few counts of this clonotype. The chain carries TRBV10-3 and TRBJ2-7; 12 positions agree with TRBD1. V dropped 2 bases and J dropped 7; count of bases not matched to a gene: 6. The CDR3 is 15 amino acids. CDR1 ENHRY and CDR2 SYGVKD come from the germline V gene. CDR3 coding DNA: TGTGCCATCAGTGAGACCGGGACAGGGGGCTTTGAGCAGTACTTC. This sequence encodes CAISETGTGGFEQYF.

This clonotype was seen at least ten times. The V gene is TRBV2, the J gene TRBJ2-7; no reliable D call. V lost 5 bases to trimming and J lost 1 base, with 15 bases between them. Germline loops: CDR1 SNHLY, CDR2 FYNNEI. The CDR3 covers 15 residues. The CDR3 nucleotides read TGTGCCAGCAGTAGTCAGCGAGCGTATTCCTACGAGCAGTACTTC. The encoded protein is CASSSQRAYSYEQYF.